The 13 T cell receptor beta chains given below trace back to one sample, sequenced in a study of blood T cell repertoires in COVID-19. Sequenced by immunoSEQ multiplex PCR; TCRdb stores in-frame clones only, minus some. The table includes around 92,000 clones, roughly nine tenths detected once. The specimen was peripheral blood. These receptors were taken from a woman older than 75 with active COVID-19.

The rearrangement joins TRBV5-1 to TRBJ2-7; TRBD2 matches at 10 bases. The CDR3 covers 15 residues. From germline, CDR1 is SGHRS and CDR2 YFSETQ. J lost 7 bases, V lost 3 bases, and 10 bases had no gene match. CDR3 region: CASSSMGAGGQEQYF. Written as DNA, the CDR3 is TGCGCCAGCAGCTCGATGGGAGCGGGAGGGCAGGAGCAGTACTTC.

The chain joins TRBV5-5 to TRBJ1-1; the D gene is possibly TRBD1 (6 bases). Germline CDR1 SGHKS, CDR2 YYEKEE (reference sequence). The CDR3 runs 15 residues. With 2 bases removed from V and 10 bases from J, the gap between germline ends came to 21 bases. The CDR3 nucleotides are TGTGCCAGCAGCTTTATGGTAGGGGGGGCAAGCGTAGCTTTCTTT. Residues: CASSFMVGGASVAFF.

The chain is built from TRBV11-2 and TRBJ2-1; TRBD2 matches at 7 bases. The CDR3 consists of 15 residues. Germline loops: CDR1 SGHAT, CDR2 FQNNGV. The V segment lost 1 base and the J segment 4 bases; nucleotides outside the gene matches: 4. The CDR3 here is CASSLGLAAYNEQFF. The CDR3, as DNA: TGTGCCAGCAGCTTAGGGCTAGCGGCTTACAATGAGCAGTTCTTC.

CDR3 loop: CASSQDTSGSYNEQFF. The CDR3 DNA reads TGCGCCAGCAGCCAAGACACTAGCGGCTCCTACAATGAGCAGTTCTTC. V is TRBV4-3 and J is TRBJ2-1; the match to TRBD2 covers 8 bases. In germline, CDR1 is LGHNA, CDR2 YSLEER. Losses at the gene ends were 0 bases for V and 0 bases for J; bases not matched to a gene: 1. The CDR3 runs to 16 residues.

The CDR3 loop is CASLTDRVGDQPQHF. The CDR3 coding sequence is TGTGCCAGCCTCACCGACAGGGTAGGAGATCAGCCCCAGCATTTT. The V gene is TRBV28, the J gene TRBJ1-5; 7 bases map to TRBD1. Germline V CDR1 and CDR2: MDHEN, SYDVKM. The V segment lost 8 bases and the J segment 5 bases; nucleotides outside the gene matches: 12. This CDR3 spans 15 amino acids.

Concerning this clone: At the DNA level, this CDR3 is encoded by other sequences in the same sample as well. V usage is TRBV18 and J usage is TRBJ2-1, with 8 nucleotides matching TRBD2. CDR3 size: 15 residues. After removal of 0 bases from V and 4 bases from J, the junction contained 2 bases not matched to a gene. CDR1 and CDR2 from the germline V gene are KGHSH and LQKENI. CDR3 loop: CASSPPAGGYNEQFF. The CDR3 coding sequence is TGTGCCAGCTCACCACCTGCGGGGGGTTACAATGAGCAGTTCTTC.

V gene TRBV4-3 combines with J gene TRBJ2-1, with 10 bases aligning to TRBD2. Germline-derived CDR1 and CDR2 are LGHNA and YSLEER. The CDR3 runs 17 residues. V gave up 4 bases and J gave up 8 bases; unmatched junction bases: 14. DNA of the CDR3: TGCGCCAGCAGCCCAAACTTACTAGCGGGAATGGGCTATGAGCAGTTCTTC. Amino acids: CASSPNLLAGMGYEQFF.

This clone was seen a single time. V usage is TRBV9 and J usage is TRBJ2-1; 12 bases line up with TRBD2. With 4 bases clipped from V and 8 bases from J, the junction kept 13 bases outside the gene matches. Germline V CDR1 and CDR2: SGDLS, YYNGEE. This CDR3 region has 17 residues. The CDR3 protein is CASSLHQRTSGNDEQFF. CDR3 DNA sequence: TGTGCCAGCAGCTTACACCAGCGGACTAGCGGGAACGATGAGCAGTTCTTC.

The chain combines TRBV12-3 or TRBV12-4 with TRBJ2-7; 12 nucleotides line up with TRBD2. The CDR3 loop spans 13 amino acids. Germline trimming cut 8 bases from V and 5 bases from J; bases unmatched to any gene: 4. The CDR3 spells CASSTSGRDEQYF. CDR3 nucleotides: TGTGCCAGCTCGACTAGCGGGAGAGACGAGCAGTACTTC.

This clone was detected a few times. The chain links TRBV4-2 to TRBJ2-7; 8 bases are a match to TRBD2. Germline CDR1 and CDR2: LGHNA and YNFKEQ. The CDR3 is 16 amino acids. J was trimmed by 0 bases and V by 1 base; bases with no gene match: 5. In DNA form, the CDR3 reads TGTGCCAGCAGCCAAGCTAGCGGGCAAAGCTCCTACGAGCAGTACTTC. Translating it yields CASSQASGQSSYEQYF.

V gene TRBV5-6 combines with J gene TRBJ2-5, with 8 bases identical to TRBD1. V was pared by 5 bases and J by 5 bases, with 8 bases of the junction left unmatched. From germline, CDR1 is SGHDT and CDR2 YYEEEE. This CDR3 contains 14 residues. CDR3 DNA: TGTGCCAGCAGAAAATTCAGGGGGCGGGAGACCCAGTACTTC. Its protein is CASRKFRGRETQYF.

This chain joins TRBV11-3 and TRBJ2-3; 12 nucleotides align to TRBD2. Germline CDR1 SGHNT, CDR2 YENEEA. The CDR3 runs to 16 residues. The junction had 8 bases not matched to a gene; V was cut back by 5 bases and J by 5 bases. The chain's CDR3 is CASSMTSGSRVDTQYF. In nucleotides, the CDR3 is TGTGCCAGCAGCATGACTAGCGGGAGTAGAGTAGATACGCAGTATTTT. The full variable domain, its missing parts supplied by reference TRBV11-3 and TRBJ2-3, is EAGVVQSPRYKIIEKKQPVAFWCNPISGHNTLYWYLQNLGQGPELLIRYENEEAVDDSQLPKDRFSAERLKGVDSTLKIQPAELGDSAVYLCASSMTSGSRVDTQYFGPGTRLTVL.

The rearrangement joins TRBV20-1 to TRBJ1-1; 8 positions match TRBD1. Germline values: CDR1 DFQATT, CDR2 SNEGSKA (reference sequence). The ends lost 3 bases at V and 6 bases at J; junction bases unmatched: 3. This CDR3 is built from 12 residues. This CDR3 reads CSASQGAAEAFF. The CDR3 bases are TGCAGTGCTAGTCAGGGGGCTGCTGAAGCTTTCTTT.